Listed below are T cell receptor beta chains from one sample, sequenced in a study of cytomegalovirus exposure and HLA in healthy donors. Data came from immunoSEQ multiplex PCR; TCRdb stores just in-frame clones and leaves some out. Among over 80,000 clones, under 85% were seen once, and the ten largest hold roughly 3%. Sequenced input: PBMCs. These receptors all stem from a woman between 40 and 55 years old in good health and CMV-seronegative. CDR3s include the opening cysteine and the closing phenylalanine or tryptophan. The D gene is left open where the match is weak. Expanded clones get a size class; other rows say once, few or many, or leave the size out.

clone size	V gene	D gene	J gene	CDR3 protein	CDR3 DNA
-	TRBV28	-	TRBJ1-1	CASSLYFEAFF	TGTGCCAGCAGTTTATACTTTGAAGCTTTCTTT
-	TRBV11-2	-	TRBJ1-5	CASSFQNSNQPQHF	TGTGCCAGCAGCTTTCAGAATAGCAATCAGCCCCAGCATTTT
few	TRBV14	-	TRBJ1-1	CASSDDEWWTGNTEAFF	TGTGCCAGCAGCGACGACGAATGGTGGACGGGAAACACTGAAGCTTTCTTT
-	TRBV6-4	-	TRBJ1-2	CASSATANYGYTF	TGTGCCAGCAGTGCCACAGCTAACTATGGCTACACCTTC
-	TRBV27	-	TRBJ2-1	CASSTTGFNEQFF	TGTGCCAGCAGTACGACAGGCTTCAATGAGCAGTTCTTC
-	TRBV29-1	TRBD1	TRBJ2-5	CSVKALAGGETQYF	TGCAGCGTGAAGGCGCTCGCAGGGGGAGAGACCCAGTACTTC
-	TRBV7-8	-	TRBJ2-2	CASSPLLGGNTGELFF	TGTGCCAGCAGCCCTCTGCTGGGGGGGAACACCGGGGAGCTGTTTTTT
-	TRBV25-1	-	TRBJ1-1	CASSEWGPSGGRGTEAFF	TGTGCCAGCAGTGAATGGGGCCCCTCGGGGGGGCGTGGCACTGAAGCTTTCTTT
once	TRBV5-8	-	TRBJ1-4	CASSLGPRGAGEKLFF	TGTGCCAGCAGCTTGGGGCCCAGGGGTGCCGGTGAAAAACTGTTTTTT
-	TRBV29-1	TRBD2	TRBJ2-5	CSVRTQLAGVQGTQYF	TGCAGCGTTCGAACCCAACTAGCGGGGGTACAGGGGACCCAGTACTTC
once	TRBV28	-	TRBJ1-1	CASRPTKGARTEAFF	TGTGCCAGCAGACCCACCAAAGGGGCGAGGACTGAAGCTTTCTTT
-	TRBV9	TRBD2	TRBJ2-1	CASSVVGAGGEQFF	TGTGCCAGCAGCGTAGTAGGAGCGGGAGGTGAGCAGTTCTTC
-	TRBV29-1	-	TRBJ1-2	CSVVGVRPGYYGYTF	TGCAGCGTCGTTGGTGTTAGGCCCGGGTACTATGGCTACACCTTC
few	TRBV25-1	-	TRBJ2-7	CASSGLVTPYEQYF	TGTGCCAGCAGCGGACTTGTAACACCCTACGAGCAGTACTTC
once	TRBV6-5	-	TRBJ2-3	CASSGGFRDTQYF	TGTGCCAGCAGCGGCGGGTTCCGGGATACGCAGTATTTT
few	TRBV5-1	TRBD2	TRBJ2-7	CASSTGLAGPYEQYF	TGCGCCAGCAGCACTGGACTAGCGGGACCTTACGAGCAGTACTTC
-	TRBV5-1	TRBD2	TRBJ2-1	CASSVLAGVAYNEQFF	TGCGCCAGCAGCGTGCTAGCGGGAGTGGCCTACAATGAGCAGTTCTTC
-	TRBV6-1	-	TRBJ1-1	CASSEQRGGTEAFF	TGTGCCAGCAGTGAACAAAGAGGGGGCACTGAAGCTTTCTTT
-	TRBV28	-	TRBJ1-1	CASSPVWGDTEAFF	TGTGCCAGCAGTCCGGTCTGGGGGGACACTGAAGCTTTCTTT
-	TRBV29-1	TRBD1	TRBJ2-3	CSVGQGGQGIDTQYF	TGCAGCGTTGGACAAGGGGGACAGGGGATAGATACGCAGTATTTT
-	TRBV5-8	TRBD2	TRBJ2-1	CASSLGAWTSGRVNEQFF	TGTGCCAGCAGCTTGGGGGCCTGGACTAGCGGGAGAGTCAATGAGCAGTTCTTC
-	TRBV2	TRBD1	TRBJ2-3	CASKPDRALTDTQYF	TGTGCCAGCAAACCTGACAGGGCTCTCACAGATACGCAGTATTTT
-	TRBV5-1	TRBD1	TRBJ1-2	CASSLRYRDRGLLGYTF	TGCGCCAGCAGCTTGAGGTATCGGGACAGGGGGTTACTTGGCTACACCTTC
-	TRBV7-9	-	TRBJ2-1	CASSAANEQFF	TGTGCCAGCAGCGCGGCGAATGAGCAGTTCTTC
-	TRBV6-5	TRBD2	TRBJ2-5	CASSYLSGRAETQYF	TGTGCCAGCAGTTATCTCAGCGGGAGGGCAGAGACCCAGTACTTC
-	TRBV18	TRBD2	TRBJ2-1	CASSPSASGSYSYNEQFF	TGTGCCAGCTCACCTTCGGCTAGCGGGAGTTACTCCTACAATGAGCAGTTCTTC
-	TRBV5-1	-	TRBJ2-5	CASSLIPGAQETQYF	TGCGCCAGCAGCTTGATTCCAGGGGCCCAAGAGACCCAGTACTTC
once	TRBV5-8	-	TRBJ2-7	CASSLIGSYEQYF	TGTGCCAGCAGCTTGATCGGTTCCTACGAGCAGTACTTC
-	TRBV5-6	-	TRBJ2-7	CASSFNKRFIGYEQYF	TGTGCCAGCAGCTTTAATAAACGCTTCATCGGCTACGAGCAGTACTTC
-	TRBV5-4	-	TRBJ2-3	CASSEVVGPTDTQYF	TGTGCCAGCAGCGAAGTGGTTGGCCCCACAGATACGCAGTATTTT
-	TRBV14	-	TRBJ1-1	CASSRTVTEAFF	TGTGCCAGCAGCCGGACAGTCACTGAAGCTTTCTTT
few	TRBV6-1	-	TRBJ2-3	CASSEWDSVSDTQYF	TGTGCCAGCAGTGAATGGGACTCCGTGTCAGATACGCAGTATTTT
-	TRBV10-3	TRBD1	TRBJ1-2	CAISMDRAHYTF	TGTGCCATCAGTATGGACAGGGCCCACTACACCTTC
-	TRBV7-2	TRBD1	TRBJ2-7	CASSYGDRGAEQYF	TGTGCCAGCAGCTACGGTGACAGGGGGGCCGAGCAGTACTTC
-	TRBV19	-	TRBJ1-5	CASTTFGGNWQPQHF	TGTGCCAGTACCACGTTCGGGGGGAACTGGCAGCCCCAGCATTTT
-	TRBV7-2	-	TRBJ1-2	CASSSSADNYGYTF	TGTGCCAGCAGCTCGTCGGCGGATAACTATGGCTACACCTTC
-	TRBV27	-	TRBJ2-5	CASHPAGQQETQYF	TGTGCCAGCCACCCAGCGGGCCAGCAAGAGACCCAGTACTTC
-	TRBV27	TRBD1	TRBJ2-7	CASRRTGSSYEQYF	TGTGCCAGCAGGAGGACAGGAAGCTCCTACGAGCAGTACTTC
few	TRBV5-1	TRBD1	TRBJ1-1	CASSLAGQGHTEAFF	TGCGCCAGCAGCTTGGCCGGACAGGGTCACACTGAAGCTTTCTTT
-	TRBV5-1	-	TRBJ2-3	CASSLVSGFSTDTQYF	TGCGCCAGCAGCTTGGTCTCCGGGTTCAGCACAGATACGCAGTATTTT
-	TRBV7-8	-	TRBJ1-3	CASSLARVGNTIYF	TGTGCCAGCAGCTTAGCCCGGGTGGGAAACACCATATATTTT
-	TRBV4-3	TRBD2	TRBJ2-7	CASSQVGPGGEQYF	TGCGCCAGCAGCCAAGTGGGACCGGGGGGCGAGCAGTACTTC
-	TRBV5-4	-	TRBJ1-1	CASSLGPRNTEAFF	TGTGCCAGCAGCTTGGGACCTAGGAACACTGAAGCTTTCTTT
-	TRBV9	-	TRBJ2-2	CASSVVQGSGELFF	TGTGCCAGCAGCGTAGTTCAGGGATCCGGGGAGCTGTTTTTT
-	TRBV20-1	-	TRBJ1-1	CSARTQGGAFF	TGCAGTGCTAGGACCCAGGGTGGGGCTTTCTTT
-	TRBV28	TRBD1	TRBJ2-1	CASIQRLGQVSNEQFF	TGTGCCAGCATCCAAAGGCTGGGACAGGTCTCCAATGAGCAGTTCTTC
few	TRBV15	TRBD1	TRBJ1-4	CATSRPGQGAIYEKLFF	TGTGCCACCAGCAGGCCGGGACAGGGGGCCATTTATGAAAAACTGTTTTTT
-	TRBV30	-	TRBJ1-2	CAWSAGGTDGYTF	TGTGCCTGGAGTGCCGGGGGGACGGACGGCTACACCTTC
-	TRBV28	TRBD1	TRBJ1-2	CASSGGTGGVGGYTF	TGTGCCAGCAGCGGTGGGACAGGGGGGGTGGGGGGCTACACCTTC